This entry lists 25 T cell receptor beta chains sequenced from one sample in a study of identical twins (dated by TCRdb to 2016 to 2018). Library prep was done by 5' RACE. Data came from an Illumina HiSeq 2000. The public sequencing data were trimmed at Q25 with fastp and processed into clonotypes with MiXCR by TCRdb, which kept only in-frame beta chains. Duplicate CDR3 protein sequences are folded into a single record with the most common DNA and genes. The sample table holds nearly 650,000 distinct CDR3 sequences, of which about 7% were seen once. The ten biggest clones cover 1.6% of the sample. These same records also appear under a second study, on yellow fever vaccine responses in identical twins.

What was sequenced was PBMCs. These receptors came from a woman between 18 and 30 years old in good health.

This clonotype was recorded a few times. The chain is built from TRBV5-6 and TRBJ2-3, with 7 bases identical to TRBD2. Germline trimming cut 2 bases from V and 6 bases from J; bases unmatched to any gene: 12. Germline CDR1 reads SGHDT; CDR2 reads YYEEEE. This CDR3 region has 16 residues. The CDR3 DNA follows: TGTGCCAGCAGCTTTGGGTCGGGGGGATCCGGGGATACGCAGTATTTT. Encoded protein: CASSFGSGGSGDTQYF.

This clonotype has only a few counts. The V gene is TRBV9, the J gene TRBJ1-4; TRBD1 aligns across 7 bases. CDR1 is SGDLS and CDR2 is YYNGEE in the germline V gene. The J segment lost 8 bases and the V segment lost 0 bases, leaving 7 bases of the junction unmatched. The CDR3 length is 15 residues. This CDR3 reads CASSVAGTDSEKLFF. CDR3 bases: TGTGCCAGCAGCGTAGCCGGGACAGACAGCGAAAAACTGTTTTTT.

This clonotype was counted many times. The V gene is TRBV12-3 or TRBV12-4, the J gene TRBJ1-5, with TRBD1 identical over 7 bases. This CDR3 comprises 14 residues. V lost 6 bases to trimming and J lost 3 bases; unmatched junction nucleotides: 5. The DNA for the CDR3 is TGTGCCAGCAGGGCCGGGACAGACAATCAGCCCCAGCATTTT. Protein product: CASRAGTDNQPQHF.

This rearrangement joins TRBV7-8 to TRBJ1-1, with unresolved D. V lost 5 bases, J lost 1 base, and 8 bases lay in between. CDR1 and CDR2 from the germline V gene are SGHVS and FQNEAQ. This CDR3 has 13 amino acids. The chain's CDR3 is CASSPSTNTEAFF. The CDR3 nucleotides read TGTGCCAGCAGCCCGTCCACGAACACTGAAGCTTTCTTT.

This clonotype showed up many times. The CDR3 protein is CATARWGSTDTQYF. Written as DNA, the CDR3 is TGTGCCACCGCCCGGTGGGGGAGCACAGATACGCAGTATTTT. This chain links TRBV24-1 with TRBJ2-3; D may be TRBD1 or TRBD2 (5 bases each). From germline, CDR1 is KGHDR and CDR2 SFDVKD. The CDR3 runs to 14 residues. V dropped 9 bases and J dropped 0 bases, with 12 bases sitting between them.

This clonotype was picked up many times. V gene TRBV6-5 combines with J gene TRBJ1-1; D ambiguous. CDR1 MNHEY and CDR2 SVGAGI come from the germline V gene. Trimming took off 4 bases at V and 5 bases at J, with 8 bases between the two ends. The CDR3 has 12 residues. CDR3 nucleotides: TGTGCCAGCAGTTCTGCGGGGACTGAAGCTTTCTTT. The encoded protein is CASSSAGTEAFF.

This clonotype occurred many times. The chain recombines TRBV27 with TRBJ1-1, with a weak D call TRBD1 (6 bases). Germline V gene data show CDR1 as MNHEY and CDR2 as SMNVEV (reference sequence). The CDR3 consists of 14 residues. V was clipped by 8 bases and J by 1 base, with 14 bases between them. The CDR3 region is CASSIRGKNTEAFF. The CDR3, as DNA: TGTGCCAGCTCCATTAGGGGGAAGAACACTGAAGCTTTCTTT.

The chain combines TRBV11-2 with TRBJ1-3; tentatively, D is TRBD1 (5 bases). The V and J ends lost 5 bases and 0 bases respectively, with 14 bases between them. CDR3 length equals 16 residues. Germline V gene lookup returns CDR1 SGHAT and CDR2 FQNNGV. DNA for the CDR3: TGTGCCAGCAGCACTGGGACTCCCCACTCTGGAAACACCATATATTTT. Translating it yields CASSTGTPHSGNTIYF. Drawing the rest from reference TRBV11-2 and TRBJ1-3, the complete variable domain is EAGVAQSPRYKIIEKRQSVAFWCNPISGHATLYWYQQILGQGPKLLIQFQNNGVVDDSQLPKDRFSAERLKGVDSTLKIQPAKLEDSAVYLCASSTGTPHSGNTIYFGEGSWLTVV.

This clonotype was detected ten times or more. DNA of the CDR3: TGTGCCATCAAGGGCCCGGGGACCTACGAGCAGTACTTC. Its translation is CAIKGPGTYEQYF. This chain connects TRBV10-3 to TRBJ2-7, with D tentatively TRBD2 (5 bases). Germline-derived CDR1 and CDR2 are ENHRY and SYGVKD. CDR3 length equals 13 residues. V lost 7 bases, J lost 2 bases, and 12 bases lay in between.

This clonotype has a count of ten or more. V is TRBV15 and J is TRBJ2-4; TRBD1 agrees at 7 bases. This CDR3 region has 17 residues. Germline V gives CDR1 LNHNV, CDR2 YYDKDF (reference sequence). V lost 0 bases to trimming and J lost 4 bases; unmatched junction nucleotides: 9. This CDR3 reads CATSREGDSWQKNIQYF. CDR3 in DNA: TGTGCCACCAGCAGAGAAGGGGACAGTTGGCAAAAAAACATTCAGTACTTC. Complete variable domain (other parts from reference TRBV15 and TRBJ2-4): DAMVIQNPRYQVTQFGKPVTLSCSQTLNHNVMYWYQQKSSQAPKLLFHYYDKDFNNEADTPDNFQSRRPNTSFCFLDIRSPGLGDTAMYLCATSREGDSWQKNIQYFGAGTRLSVL.

The chain employs TRBV20-1 and TRBJ2-1, with 12 bases aligning to TRBD2. The germline CDR1 and CDR2 sequences are DFQATT and SNEGSKA (reference sequence). With V trimmed by 6 bases and J by 7 bases, 10 bases remained unmatched. This CDR3 contains 15 residues. The CDR3 spells CSAQSGLAGGNEQFF. CDR3 coding DNA: TGCAGTGCCCAGAGCGGGCTAGCGGGAGGGAATGAGCAGTTCTTC.

This clonotype was observed a few times. The rearrangement joins TRBV19 to TRBJ1-2; 9 bases line up with TRBD1. V trimming: 4 bases; J trimming: 8 bases; junction bases outside the gene matches: 5. This CDR3 has 13 amino acids. CDR1 and CDR2 (germline): LNHDA, SQIVND (reference sequence). CDR3 amino acids: CASSTRTGDGYTF. DNA for the CDR3: TGTGCCAGTAGTACCCGGACAGGGGACGGCTACACCTTC.

The chain couples TRBV5-1 to TRBJ2-3; 8 positions match TRBD1. Trimming at V came to 2 bases and at J to 5 bases, leaving 4 bases not matched to a gene. CDR3 length: 14 amino acids. Looked up from germline, CDR1 is SGHRS and CDR2 is YFSETQ. The CDR3 here is CASSFGQGVDTQYF. CDR3 DNA sequence: TGCGCCAGCAGCTTCGGACAGGGCGTAGATACGCAGTATTTT.

This clonotype came up many times. This chain joins TRBV10-3 and TRBJ1-1; TRBD1 matches at 7 bases. V shed 6 bases and J 5 bases; nucleotides not matched to a gene: 3. This CDR3 has 12 residues. Germline CDR1 and CDR2: ENHRY and SYGVKD. The CDR3: CAISEGQTEAFF. CDR3 in DNA: TGTGCCATCAGCGAGGGACAGACTGAAGCTTTCTTT.

This clonotype was seen many times. V usage is TRBV29-1 and J usage is TRBJ1-1; 7 bases match TRBD1. The CDR3 has 14 residues. Germline loops: CDR1 SQVTM, CDR2 ANQGSEA. Unmatched junction bases numbered 9, after V lost 4 bases and J lost 4 bases. CDR3: CSVGYQTGSTEAFF. The CDR3 nucleotides are TGCAGCGTTGGGTATCAGACAGGGAGCACTGAAGCTTTCTTT.

This clonotype was found many times. V gene TRBV29-1 combines with J gene TRBJ2-2; TRBD2 matches 8 bases. The CDR3 is 15 residues long. Germline-derived CDR1 and CDR2 are SQVTM and ANQGSEA. V trimming: 7 bases; J trimming: 0 bases; junction bases outside the gene matches: 7. The CDR3 reads CSAVRGLANTGELFF. CDR3 bases: TGCAGCGCCGTTCGGGGACTAGCGAACACCGGGGAGCTGTTTTTT.

This clonotype was counted ten times or more. The chain has TRBV21-1 and TRBJ1-2. TRBV21-1 is a recognized pseudogene. The CDR3 sequence is 16 residues long. The CDR3 region has the DNA TGTGCCAGCAGCAAAATGGAGCCCAGGACTTACTATGGCTACACCTTC. It is translated as CASSKMEPRTYYGYTF.

The chain combines TRBV20-1 with TRBJ2-1; a possible D gene is TRBD2 (5 bases). There are 15 residues in the CDR3. Germline V gives CDR1 DFQATT, CDR2 SNEGSKA (reference sequence). With 6 bases removed from V and 0 bases from J, the gap between germline ends came to 15 bases. The CDR3 sequence is CSANDWESSYNEQFF. The CDR3 nucleotides are TGCAGTGCCAACGACTGGGAGAGCTCCTACAATGAGCAGTTCTTC.

This clonotype was seen more than once but under ten times. One end of the junction does not line up with germline, which may come from a read error. The chain couples TRBV19 to TRBJ2-1, with D unresolved. Germline lookup yields CDR1 LNHDA and CDR2 SQIVND (reference sequence). This CDR3 spans 14 amino acids. Written as DNA, the CDR3 is TGTGCCAGTAGTATAGATCTCTCCGACAATGAGCAGTTCTTC. It codes for CASSIDLSDNEQFF.

This clonotype showed up many times. The chain employs TRBV9 and TRBJ1-6, with D possibly matching TRBD1 (5 bases). CDR1 is SGDLS, CDR2 YYNGEE, per germline. V lost 2 bases and J 9 bases, leaving 15 bases between the germline ends. This CDR3 spans 15 amino acids. The chain's CDR3 is CASSVAAGLGSPLHF. The DNA of the CDR3 is TGTGCCAGCAGCGTGGCTGCGGGGCTTGGTTCACCCCTCCACTTT.

This chain joins TRBV6-1 and TRBJ2-2; 8 bases match TRBD1. With 6 bases clipped from V and 7 bases from J, the junction kept 10 bases outside the gene matches. This CDR3 is 15 amino acids long. Per germline, CDR1 MNHNS and CDR2 SASEGT. The CDR3 coding sequence is TGTGCCAGCAGAGAGGACAGGGACGCAGGCGGGGAGCTGTTTTTT. Translating it yields CASREDRDAGGELFF.

Ten or more counts support this clonotype. The chain joins TRBV27 to TRBJ2-1; possible D gene TRBD2, 6 bases. The CDR3 length is 15 residues. The germline V gene has CDR1 MNHEY and CDR2 SMNVEV (reference sequence). The V gene lost 6 bases and the J gene lost 0 bases, with 12 bases spanning the gap. CDR3 region: CASRSGFSSYNEQFF. The CDR3 DNA reads as TGTGCCAGCAGAAGCGGGTTTAGCTCCTACAATGAGCAGTTCTTC.

This clonotype has at least ten counts. The chain carries TRBV12-3 or TRBV12-4 and TRBJ2-1; 8 nucleotides agree with TRBD2. The CDR3 has 16 amino acids. The trim removed 1 base at V and 9 bases at J, leaving 11 bases unmatched. The CDR3 here is CASSLGAGEVLGEQFF. The CDR3 nucleotides are TGTGCCAGCAGTTTAGGAGCGGGAGAAGTTTTGGGTGAGCAGTTCTTC.

This clonotype was seen only a few times. The chain recombines TRBV29-1 with TRBJ1-4; D remains unclear. This CDR3 region has 11 residues. Germline CDR1 reads SQVTM; CDR2 reads ANQGSEA. Trimming took off 3 bases at V and 5 bases at J, with 4 bases between the two ends. CDR3 nucleotide sequence: TGCAGCGTTGAGCAGAATGAAAAACTGTTTTTT. Amino acids: CSVEQNEKLFF.

The chain joins TRBV7-9 to TRBJ2-5, with a tentative D call TRBD2 (6 bases). Trimming pared 1 base from V and 1 base from J, leaving 16 bases between. In germline, CDR1 is SEHNR, CDR2 FQNEAQ (reference sequence). The CDR3 covers 17 residues. The CDR3 DNA sequence: TGTGCCAGCAGCTTAGGACTTGGGGGAGGTTCCCAAGAGACCCAGTACTTC. Encoded protein: CASSLGLGGGSQETQYF.